Detailed here is one TCR beta chain. Its antigen specificity is not known. TCRdb names NextSeq 550 as the instrument used. The Human TCR Profiling Kit (MiLaboratory) was used to prepare UMI-labeled 5' RACE TRB cDNA libraries. The full amount of extracted RNA was used for cDNA synthesis, and the full amount of resulting cDNA was used for PCR amplification. Libraries were prepared in parallel with an identical number of PCR cycles. The study's processing was this. MIGEC and MiXCR extracted about 50,000 +/- 10,000 unique UMI-labeled TRB cDNA molecules per library, requiring at least two reads per UMI. On average, each library contained 40,000 +/- 10,000 functional in-frame TRB CDR3 nucleotide clonotypes without stop codons. After downsampling to 5000 UMI-labeled TRB molecules per sample, diversity metrics, including normalized Shannon-Wiener and Chao1, were computed in VDJtools. VDJtools computed clonotype-size-weighted physicochemical properties of the central five CDR3 residues: interaction energy, strength, volume and Kidera factor 4. After reprocessing by TCRdb, each CDR3 protein sequence is one entry, and no DNA is given. None of the V and J calls come from the authors' own analysis; TCRdb made them. The sample's records list around 92,000 distinct CDR3 sequences. The ten largest make up over 1.5% of the sample.

This record comes from a study of CXCR3-negative and CXCR3-positive naive CD8 T cells (dated by TCRdb to between 2018 and 2021). Turning to the overall study: In total, about 150 million TRB reads were obtained, corresponding to roughly 1.5 +/- 0.3 million reads per library. TRBV-TRBJ cluster analysis included naive subsets from about 5 donors and memory cells from 3 donors. Data from roughly eleven donors, pooled across two independent experiments, went into the diversity and physicochemical repertoire analyses.

Via the germline V gene (reference sequence), CDR1 is LNHNV and CDR2 YYDKDF. Inclusive of the bounding cysteine and phenylalanine, the CDR3 is 15 residues long. No coding sequence is recorded. Study-level results and caveats: Comparably high repertoire diversity was found in both naive subsets, whereas much lower repertoire diversity was found in memory CD8+ T cells. CXCR3 expression partially decreased after cryopreservation, so most assays used freshly isolated PBMCs. Because surface CD5, which is linked to self-reactivity in mice, was comparable between the naive subsets, TCR interaction strength was also inferred from the physicochemical properties of TRB CDR3s. Compared with CXCR3-negative naive cells, CXCR3-positive naive cells had TRB CDR3s with higher hydrophobicity (lower Kidera factor 4), lower energy, and higher strength and volume indices. Naive CXCR3-negative and CXCR3-positive cells from the same donor showed similar TRBV-TRBJ usage, whereas memory cells showed distinct patterns.

For every CD8+ T cell subset, approximately 300,000 cells were flow-sorted straight into RLT lysis buffer, and each subset was sorted in triplicate. To exclude memory contaminants, naive CD8+ T cells were stringently defined as CD45RO-CCR7+CD27+CD95-. Peripheral blood mononuclear cells were isolated from buffy coats by standard density gradient centrifugation. Naive CXCR3-negative and CXCR3-positive CD8+ T cells were flow-sorted using a FACSAria III. Total RNA was extracted from sorted cells with an RNeasy Mini Kit. The chain is encoded by TRBV15 joined to TRBJ2-1; the TRBD2 assignment by TCRdb is unverifiable without DNA. This TCR was recovered from a human donor in good health. Some clones in this sample may be carry-over from other donors' samples. Source material: naive CXCR3- CD8+ T cells from blood. The sample's cell subset or site label, in plain terms: CD45RO-CCR7+CD27+CD95- naive CD8+ T cells lacking CXCR3 (TNR3-). This receptor carries the CDR3 CATSRSLAGDNEQFF.